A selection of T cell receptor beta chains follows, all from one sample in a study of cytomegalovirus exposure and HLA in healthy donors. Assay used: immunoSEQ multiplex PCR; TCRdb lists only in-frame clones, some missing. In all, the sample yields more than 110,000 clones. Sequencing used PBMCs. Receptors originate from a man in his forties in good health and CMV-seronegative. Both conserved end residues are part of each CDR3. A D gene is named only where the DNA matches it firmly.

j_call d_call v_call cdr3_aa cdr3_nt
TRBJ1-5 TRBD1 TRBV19 CAIKDRASNQPQHF TGTGCCATCAAGGACAGGGCGAGCAATCAGCCCCAGCATTTT
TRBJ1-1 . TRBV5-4 CASSYSKNTEAFF TGTGCCAGCAGCTACAGCAAGAACACTGAAGCTTTCTTT
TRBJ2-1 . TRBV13 CASSLVGPRGNEQFF TGTGCCAGCAGCTTAGTTGGGCCCCGAGGGAATGAGCAGTTCTTC
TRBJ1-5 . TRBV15 CATSRDAESNQPQHF TGTGCCACCAGCAGAGATGCGGAATCCAATCAGCCCCAGCATTTT
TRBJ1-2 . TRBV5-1 CASSLGPSNHGYTF TGCGCCAGCAGCCTGGGACCTAGTAACCATGGCTACACCTTC
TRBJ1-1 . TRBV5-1 CASSQGNTEAFF TGCGCCAGCAGCCAGGGGAACACTGAAGCTTTCTTT
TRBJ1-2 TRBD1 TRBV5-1 CASGVTGDRGYTF TGCGCCAGCGGGGTGACAGGGGATCGGGGCTACACCTTC
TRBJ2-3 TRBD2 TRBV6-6 CASSFSGVGTDTQYF TGTGCCAGCAGTTTTAGCGGGGTAGGCACAGATACGCAGTATTTT
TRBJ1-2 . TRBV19 CASSSLPRLGYGYTF TGTGCCAGTAGTTCCCTACCCCGTCTTGGTTATGGCTACACCTTC
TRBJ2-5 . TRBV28 CASSSSMETQYF TGTGCCAGCAGTTCTAGCATGGAGACCCAGTACTTC
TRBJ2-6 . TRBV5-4 CASSPDGSSGANVLTF TGTGCCAGCAGCCCGGACGGGAGCTCTGGGGCCAACGTCCTGACTTTC
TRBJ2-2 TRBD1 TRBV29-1 CSVGQGAGELFF TGCAGCGTTGGCCAGGGGGCCGGGGAGCTGTTTTTT